This paragraph reports one T cell receptor beta chain. Its antigen is unidentified. The sample comes from a study of cytomegalovirus exposure and HLA in healthy donors. Whole-study context: Among the 370 or so donors who were genotyped, approximately 84% fell in the genetic ancestry cluster that is associated with self-reported Caucasian donors. Findings and caveats of the study: Reports state that TCR beta sequences accurately predicted most subjects' HLA-A and HLA-B alleles. TCR beta chains numbering under 200 were designated cytomegalovirus-associated. Researchers reported that a few CMV-associated chains were confirmed in vitro as CMV antigen-specific.

13 Jbeta primers and 60 Vbeta primers were used for the PCR. The data were produced by immunoSEQ multiplex PCR, yet TCRdb's version contains in-frame clones alone and is incomplete. The sample lists more than 75,000 clones; 79% were seen once. The sequence came from a woman aged 40 to 49 in good health and CMV-seronegative. The sequencing sample was made of PBMCs.

CDR3 in amino acids: CSLRVGAETQYF. The CDR3 DNA reads TGCAGCCTCCGAGTGGGGGCGGAGACCCAGTACTTC. The chain links TRBV29-1 to TRBJ2-5, with D possibly TRBD1 on 6 matching bases. Germline V CDR1 and CDR2: SQVTM, ANQGSEA. Trimming cost V 8 bases and J 5 bases, with 15 bases left between them. The CDR3 spans 12 residues.